The 25 T cell receptor beta chains in this list originate from one sample, sequenced in a study of cytomegalovirus exposure and HLA in healthy donors. The data were produced by immunoSEQ multiplex PCR, yet TCRdb's version contains in-frame clones alone and is incomplete. Of approximately 260,000 clones in the sample, around 86% were seen once. The sequenced material came from PBMCs. The receptor source for this set is a woman aged 18-35 years in good health and CMV-seronegative.

This clone was detected only a few times. The chain joins TRBV7-8 to TRBJ2-7, with TRBD1 matching 8 bases. The length of the CDR3 is 14 residues. The germline V gene has CDR1 SGHVS and CDR2 FQNEAQ. J was trimmed by 3 bases and V by 5 bases; bases with no gene match: 6. CDR3 nucleotide sequence: TGTGCCAGCAGCCGGCGACAGGGGATCTACGAGCAGTACTTC. Its translation is CASSRRQGIYEQYF.

The chain uses TRBV18 and TRBJ1-2; no clear D. This CDR3 contains 14 residues. Trimming cost V 4 bases and J 2 bases, with 11 bases left between them. The germline gives CDR1 KGHSH, CDR2 LQKENI. The CDR3 sequence is CASSQYEENYGYTF. For the CDR3, the DNA is TGTGCCAGCTCACAGTACGAGGAGAACTATGGCTACACCTTC.

The chain has TRBV6-5 and TRBJ2-7, with 16 bases identical to TRBD2. The germline V gene encodes CDR1 MNHEY and CDR2 SVGAGI. J lost 6 bases, V lost 2 bases, and 4 bases had no gene match. This CDR3 is built from 16 residues. CDR3 amino acids: CASSYEGLAGGFEQYF. DNA for the CDR3: TGTGCCAGCAGTTACGAGGGACTAGCGGGAGGGTTCGAGCAGTACTTC.

The chain combines TRBV11-3 with TRBJ2-7; TRBD1 matches at 7 bases. Trimming at V came to 5 bases and at J to 3 bases, leaving 7 bases not matched to a gene. Germline CDR1 SGHNT, CDR2 YENEEA. This CDR3 contains 14 residues. CDR3 coding DNA: TGTGCCAGCAGCCCATGGGACAGATTCTACGAGCAGTACTTC. Its translation: CASSPWDRFYEQYF.

The gene calls are TRBV4-1 and TRBJ2-7; 11 bases are shared with TRBD2. V lost 1 base, J lost 2 bases, and 7 bases stayed unmatched. The V gene's germline CDR1 is MGHRA and CDR2 YSYEKL. The CDR3 length is 17 residues. The CDR3 reads CASSQAFLAGGTYEQYF. The CDR3 nucleotides are TGCGCCAGCAGCCAAGCTTTCCTAGCGGGGGGTACCTACGAGCAGTACTTC.

The V and J genes are TRBV7-6 and TRBJ2-3; TRBD1 matches 11 bases. Germline V gives CDR1 SGHVS, CDR2 FNYEAQ. Germline trimming cut 0 bases from V and 7 bases from J; bases unmatched to any gene: 9. CDR3 size: 17 residues. CDR3 in DNA: TGTGCCAGCAGCTTAGCGAAAGGGACAGGGGGGCCAAATACGCAGTATTTT. This codes for CASSLAKGTGGPNTQYF.

The chain carries TRBV27 and TRBJ1-1, with 9 bases aligning to TRBD1. The germline V gene has CDR1 MNHEY and CDR2 SMNVEV (reference sequence). This CDR3 region has 13 residues. V shed 8 bases and J 6 bases; nucleotides not matched to a gene: 7. The CDR3 reads CASLRQGGAEAFF. CDR3 sequence (DNA): TGTGCCAGCCTAAGACAGGGGGGTGCTGAAGCTTTCTTT.

The gene calls are TRBV6-5 and TRBJ1-1; no clear D. The germline V and J ends were trimmed by 0 bases and 5 bases, with 13 bases remaining between them. The CDR3 has 15 residues. Germline V gives CDR1 MNHEY, CDR2 SVGAGI. CDR3 sequence: CASSYSSTIGTEAFF. DNA for the CDR3: TGTGCCAGCAGTTACTCCTCCACGATCGGGACTGAAGCTTTCTTT.

The chain recombines TRBV7-2 with TRBJ2-7, with 7 positions matching TRBD1. The V gene end was trimmed by 5 bases and the J gene end by 4 bases; junction bases not matched to a gene: 8. Germline CDR1 reads SGHTA; CDR2 reads FQGNSA. The CDR3 totals 14 residues. Here the CDR3 reads CASSLRQGQYEQYF. The CDR3, as DNA: TGTGCCAGCAGCCTACGACAGGGTCAGTACGAGCAGTACTTC.

CDR3 DNA sequence: TGTGCCAGCGATTTTACACCCAGCACAGATACGCAGTATTTT. As protein: CASDFTPSTDTQYF. The chain joins TRBV2 to TRBJ2-3, with D unclear. Looked up from germline, CDR1 is SNHLY and CDR2 is FYNNEI. Trimming shortened V by 8 bases and J by 0 bases, and 12 bases separated the two germline ends. The CDR3 spans 14 residues.

The gene calls are TRBV7-6 and TRBJ1-1; D remains ambiguous. Trimming left V 5 bases short and J 0 bases short, with 13 bases between. The CDR3 covers 15 residues. Germline assignment: CDR1 SGHVS and CDR2 FNYEAQ. The CDR3 DNA reads as TGTGCCAGCAGCCGCAGTTCCATGATGAACACTGAAGCTTTCTTT. It encodes CASSRSSMMNTEAFF.

This clone came up a few times. The chain recombines TRBV19 with TRBJ1-2; 10 nucleotides agree with TRBD1. The CDR3 runs 16 residues. V was pared by 5 bases and J by 5 bases, with 11 bases of the junction left unmatched. Germline CDR1 is LNHDA and CDR2 is SQIVND (reference sequence). CDR3: CASSVDRGPDGYGYTF. In DNA, the CDR3 is TGTGCCAGTAGTGTCGACAGGGGGCCTGATGGATATGGCTACACCTTC.

This clone has a handful of counts. The V call is TRBV28, the J call TRBJ1-6, with D maybe TRBD1 (6 bases). CDR3 length equals 16 residues. Germline V lookup: CDR1 MDHEN, CDR2 SYDVKM. Trimming shortened V by 6 bases and J by 0 bases, and 12 bases separated the two germline ends. The CDR3 DNA reads TGTGCCAGCAGGCACAGGGCGCACTCCTATAATTCACCCCTCCACTTT. This sequence encodes CASRHRAHSYNSPLHF.

CDR3 DNA sequence: TGTGCCAGCAGTTACTCGGGGGCCACCACAGATACGCAGTATTTT. As protein: CASSYSGATTDTQYF. This rearrangement joins TRBV6-6 to TRBJ2-3; the D gene is possibly TRBD1 (6 bases). Germline V gene lookup returns CDR1 MNHNY and CDR2 SVGAGI (reference sequence). V dropped 0 bases and J dropped 2 bases, with 9 bases sitting between them. CDR3 length: 15 residues.

With respect to this clone: Within the sample, other DNA sequences also encode this same CDR3. This chain links TRBV29-1 with TRBJ2-7; the match to TRBD1 covers 9 bases. The germline CDR1 and CDR2 sequences are SQVTM and ANQGSEA. The J segment lost 3 bases and the V segment lost 4 bases, leaving 4 bases of the junction unmatched. The CDR3 covers 13 residues. The CDR3 protein is CSVAGQGFYEQYF. The DNA of the CDR3 is TGCAGCGTTGCGGGACAGGGATTCTACGAGCAGTACTTC.

This rearrangement joins TRBV5-6 to TRBJ2-2; 11 bases agree with TRBD2. The CDR3 has 15 amino acids. The germline CDR1 and CDR2 sequences are SGHDT and YYEEEE. Trimming took 4 bases from V and 4 from J; bases not matched to a gene: 3. CDR3 in DNA: TGTGCCAGCAGCCATAGCGGGAGGGTCACCGGGGAGCTGTTTTTT. Translation: CASSHSGRVTGELFF.

This chain links TRBV7-3 with TRBJ2-2, with 7 positions matching TRBD2. The CDR3 runs to 15 residues. V dropped 5 bases and J dropped 1; count of bases not matched to a gene: 4. Germline values: CDR1 SGHTA, CDR2 FQGTGA. Here the CDR3 DNA reads TGTGCCAGCAGCCGAAGCGGGGTGAACACCGGGGAGCTGTTTTTT. Translating gives CASSRSGVNTGELFF.

This clone was counted once. The chain links TRBV5-6 to TRBJ2-1, with unresolved D. The CDR3 is 12 residues long. Trimming stripped 0 bases from V and 6 bases from J, with 4 bases between. Germline CDR1 SGHDT, CDR2 YYEEEE. The CDR3 region is CASSLASNEQFF. DNA of the CDR3: TGTGCCAGCAGCTTGGCTTCCAATGAGCAGTTCTTC.

CDR3 sequence: CAWQAGGYNEQFF. The CDR3, as DNA: TGTGCCTGGCAAGCGGGGGGTTACAATGAGCAGTTCTTC. This chain links TRBV30 with TRBJ2-1; TRBD2 agrees at 9 bases. The CDR3 runs 13 residues. J was trimmed by 4 bases and V by 5 bases; bases with no gene match: 3. Germline values: CDR1 GTSNPN, CDR2 SVGIG (reference sequence).

The V and J genes are TRBV6-5 and TRBJ2-7; 7 bases are shared with TRBD2. Germline-derived CDR1 and CDR2 are MNHEY and SVGAGI. Trimming took 6 bases from V and 2 from J; bases not matched to a gene: 4. The length of the CDR3 is 13 residues. The CDR3 region has the DNA TGTGCCAGCAGCCGGGAGGCGACCTACGAGCAGTACTTC. Translation gives CASSREATYEQYF.

This clone came up once. The rearrangement joins TRBV7-6 to TRBJ1-1; D gene ambiguous. The CDR3 has 15 residues. In germline, CDR1 is SGHVS, CDR2 FNYEAQ. Trimming stripped 1 base from V and 1 base from J, with 10 bases between. The CDR3, as DNA: TGTGCCAGCAGCTTAGAGCCAGGCTCGAACACTGAAGCTTTCTTT. Amino acid sequence: CASSLEPGSNTEAFF. Full variable domain (outside the CDR3, taken from reference TRBV7-6 and TRBJ1-1): GAGVSQSPRYKVTKRGQDVALRCDPISGHVSLYWYRQALGQGPEFLTYFNYEAQQDKSGLPNDRFSAERPEGSISTLTIQRTEQRDSAMYRCASSLEPGSNTEAFFGQGTRLTVV.

This clone has a handful of counts. The chain joins TRBV7-9 to TRBJ1-5; perhaps TRBD1 as D (5 bases). V was pared by 7 bases and J by 5 bases, with 12 bases between. CDR1 and CDR2 from the germline V gene are SEHNR and FQNEAQ (reference sequence). The CDR3 is made up of 13 amino acids. The CDR3 DNA sequence: TGTGCCAGCACCGATGGGGGGTATCAGCCCCAGCATTTT. Translating it yields CASTDGGYQPQHF.

V usage is TRBV5-1 and J usage is TRBJ2-2; tentative D call: TRBD2 (5 bases). CDR3 length: 14 amino acids. Between the trimmed V and J ends, which lost 4 bases and 6 bases, there was a span of 13 bases. Looked up from germline, CDR1 is SGHRS and CDR2 is YFSETQ. The CDR3 DNA is TGCGCCAGCAGCCTCGGGGAGACCGCCGGGGAGCTGTTTTTT. Amino acid sequence: CASSLGETAGELFF.

The chain carries TRBV2 and TRBJ2-2, with a weak D call TRBD2 (7 bases). CDR3 length equals 16 residues. With 2 bases removed from V and 2 bases from J, the gap between germline ends came to 12 bases. Germline CDR1 reads SNHLY; CDR2 reads FYNNEI. The CDR3 sequence: CASSERGGLNTGELFF. The CDR3 DNA reads as TGTGCCAGCAGTGAACGCGGGGGCCTTAACACCGGGGAGCTGTTTTTT.

CDR3 loop: CASSSALGYEQYF. CDR3 nucleotide sequence: TGTGCCAGCAGTTCCGCGCTAGGCTACGAGCAGTACTTC. The chain couples TRBV27 to TRBJ2-7; D uncertain. Trimming took 4 bases from V and 3 from J, leaving 10 bases between them. The V gene's germline CDR1 is MNHEY and CDR2 SMNVEV (reference sequence). The CDR3 is 13 residues long.